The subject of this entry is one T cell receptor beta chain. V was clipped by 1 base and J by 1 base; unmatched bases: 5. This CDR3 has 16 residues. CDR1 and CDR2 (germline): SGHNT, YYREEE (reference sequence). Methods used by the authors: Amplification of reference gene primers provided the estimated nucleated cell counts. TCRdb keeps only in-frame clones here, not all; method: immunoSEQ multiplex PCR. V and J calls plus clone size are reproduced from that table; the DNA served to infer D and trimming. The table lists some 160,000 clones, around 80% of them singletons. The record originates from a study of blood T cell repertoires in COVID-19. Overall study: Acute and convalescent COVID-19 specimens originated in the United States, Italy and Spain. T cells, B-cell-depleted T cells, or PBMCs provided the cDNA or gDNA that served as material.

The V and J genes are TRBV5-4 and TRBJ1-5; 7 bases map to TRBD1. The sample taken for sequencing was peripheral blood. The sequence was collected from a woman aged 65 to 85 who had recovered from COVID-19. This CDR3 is CASSLFPGQSNQPQHF. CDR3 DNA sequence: TGTGCCAGCAGCTTGTTCCCGGGACAGAGCAATCAGCCCCAGCATTTT.